This T cell receptor (beta chain) was sequenced for a study of patients and donors after allogeneic stem cell transplantation. The CDR3 has 16 amino acids. CDR1 and CDR2 from the germline V gene are DFQATT and SNEGSKA (reference sequence). The ends were cut back, 1 base at V and 0 bases at J, with 10 bases in the middle. TCRdb reprocessed the RT-PCR reads via MiXCR and lists one record per CDR3 protein. Of about a million distinct CDR3 sequences listed, roughly 18% are singletons. This clonotype was picked up a small number of times. The sequencing input was blood, either unsorted or a sorted T cell fraction (not recorded which). The chain links TRBV20-1 to TRBJ1-6, with D unclear. This receptor was taken from a human donor who was either an allogeneic HSCT recipient or a stem cell or donor lymphocyte infusion donor (not recorded which). It is not recorded whose cells these are; they may come from a transplant donor. CDR3 nucleotides: TGCAGTGCTAGAGTCCGGCAAAGCTCCTATAATTCACCCCTCCACTTT. Translation: CSARVRQSSYNSPLHF.